The 21 T cell receptor beta chains below come from one sample, sequenced in a study of technical replicates of blood from several donors. This table comes from immunoSEQ multiplex PCR, and its TCRdb copy is limited to in-frame clones, with some not included. This table holds tens of thousands of clones, around nine tenths found once. Sequenced sample: PBMCs. All receptors come from a human donor in good health. Some clones in this sample may be carry-over from other donors' samples.

This clone was seen only once. The chain's CDR3 is CASSQETGYHGELFF. Here the CDR3 DNA reads TGCGCCAGCAGCCAAGAGACAGGGTATCACGGGGAGCTGTTTTTT. The V gene is TRBV4-3, the J gene TRBJ2-2; TRBD1 agrees at 7 bases. CDR3 length: 15 residues. J lost 7 bases, V lost 0 bases, and 5 bases had no gene match. Germline V lookup: CDR1 LGHNA, CDR2 YSLEER.

Here the CDR3 DNA reads TGTGCCAGCCACGCGAGCTCTGGAAACACCATATATTTT. Translating it yields CASHASSGNTIYF. J is TRBJ1-3 and V is TRBV28; D uncertain. Germline V lookup: CDR1 MDHEN, CDR2 SYDVKM. V was trimmed by 8 bases and J by 0 bases, leaving 8 bases between them. The CDR3 sequence is 13 residues long.

This chain links TRBV5-1 with TRBJ2-1; TRBD2 matches 7 bases. This CDR3 has 15 residues. Germline loops: CDR1 SGHRS, CDR2 YFSETQ. With V trimmed by 4 bases and J by 5 bases, 9 bases remained unmatched. CDR3 amino acids: CASSPWRESHNEQFF. CDR3 DNA: TGCGCCAGCAGCCCCTGGCGGGAGTCCCACAATGAGCAGTTCTTC. Drawing the rest from reference TRBV5-1 and TRBJ2-1, the complete variable domain is KAGVTQTPRYLIKTRGQQVTLSCSPISGHRSVSWYQQTPGQGLQFLFEYFSETQRNKGNFPGRFSGRQFSNSRSEMNVSTLELGDSALYLCASSPWRESHNEQFFGPGTRLTVL.

The chain links TRBV4-3 to TRBJ1-2; the D gene is possibly TRBD1 (5 bases). There are 14 residues in the CDR3. V gave up 0 bases and J gave up 7 bases, with 12 bases separating them. Germline values: CDR1 LGHNA, CDR2 YSLEER. The CDR3 nucleotides read TGCGCCAGCAGCCAAGATCAGGGAGGGTTTGGCTACACCTTC. It codes for CASSQDQGGFGYTF.

This clone was picked up one time. The genes are TRBV5-1 and TRBJ2-2, with TRBD2 identical over 7 bases. The CDR3 consists of 16 residues. V dropped 4 bases and J dropped 4; count of bases not matched to a gene: 10. The germline V gene encodes CDR1 SGHRS and CDR2 YFSETQ. Here the CDR3 DNA reads TGCGCCAGCAGCACCGCGGGCGGGAGCCTCACCGGGGAGCTGTTTTTT. Translated: CASSTAGGSLTGELFF.

The rearrangement uses TRBV13 and TRBJ1-6, with TRBD1 matching over 7 bases. The length of the CDR3 is 15 residues. The germline V gene has CDR1 PRHDT and CDR2 FYEKMQ (reference sequence). The V and J ends lost 5 bases and 11 bases, in that order; junction bases with no gene match: 12. CDR3 DNA: TGTGCCAGCAGCCTAAGCAACAGGGGAGGTCCACCCCTCCACTTT. Its translation is CASSLSNRGGPPLHF.

The chain joins TRBV4-1 to TRBJ1-3; D unclear. The length of the CDR3 is 13 residues. V was cut by 0 bases and J by 4 bases, with 4 bases left in between. Germline V gene data show CDR1 as MGHRA and CDR2 as YSYEKL. The CDR3 bases are TGCGCCAGCAGCCAAGAACAAGGAAACACCATATATTTT. This encodes CASSQEQGNTIYF.

Only a few counts were recorded for this clone. The J gene is TRBJ2-7, the V gene TRBV5-1; 8 bases are shared with TRBD2. CDR1 and CDR2 from the germline V gene are SGHRS and YFSETQ. CDR3 size: 15 residues. J was trimmed by 6 bases and V by 0 bases; bases with no gene match: 8. CDR3 amino acids: CASSLVGLGGSEQYF. The CDR3 DNA sequence: TGCGCCAGCAGCTTGGTGGGACTAGGGGGGAGCGAGCAGTACTTC.

This chain links TRBV5-4 with TRBJ1-2; the match to TRBD1 covers 8 bases. CDR1 and CDR2 (germline): SGHNT, YYREEE (reference sequence). The ends lost 4 bases at V and 4 bases at J; junction bases unmatched: 6. The CDR3 is made up of 14 amino acids. The DNA of the CDR3 is TGTGCCAGCAGCAGACTCGACAGGGGCTATGGCTACACCTTC. Amino acids: CASSRLDRGYGYTF.

The genes are TRBV10-3 and TRBJ1-2; 9 bases map to TRBD1. Germline lookup yields CDR1 ENHRY and CDR2 SYGVKD. The CDR3 has 15 amino acids. Trimming removed 0 bases from V and 8 bases from J; junction bases left unmatched: 7. The CDR3: CAISESGRTGEGYTF. The DNA for the CDR3 is TGTGCCATCAGTGAGTCGGGAAGGACAGGGGAGGGCTACACCTTC.

The chain has TRBV4-2 and TRBJ2-3; 9 positions match TRBD1. V gave up 0 bases and J gave up 3 bases; unmatched junction bases: 7. The CDR3 runs to 17 residues. Germline CDR1 LGHNA, CDR2 YNFKEQ. CDR3 sequence reads: CASSQELGQGVTDTQYF. CDR3 sequence (DNA): TGTGCCAGCAGCCAAGAATTGGGACAGGGTGTAACAGATACGCAGTATTTT.

The rearrangement joins TRBV2 to TRBJ2-5, with D unclear. The CDR3 covers 12 residues. The V end lost 9 bases, the J end lost 4 bases, and 12 bases lay between the germline ends. The germline V gene has CDR1 SNHLY and CDR2 FYNNEI. CDR3 DNA: TGTGCCAGTAGTCTAGTCCCAGAGACCCAGTACTTC. Protein product: CASSLVPETQYF. Variable domain in full (rest from reference TRBV2 and TRBJ2-5): EPEVTQTPSHQVTQMGQEVILRCVPISNHLYFYWYRQILGQKVEFLVSFYNNEISEKSEIFDDQFSVERPDGSNFTLKIRSTKLEDSAMYFCASSLVPETQYFGPGTRLLVL.

DNA of the CDR3: TGTGCCAGCAGCCAAACAGGGGGCAGGGATTCACCCCTCCACTTT. This gives the protein CASSQTGGRDSPLHF. The chain carries TRBV7-2 and TRBJ1-6; 9 bases fit TRBD1. Germline V lookup: CDR1 SGHTA, CDR2 FQGNSA. The CDR3 consists of 15 residues. J lost 8 bases, V lost 5 bases, and 7 bases had no gene match.

This clone has just one count. The CDR3: CASSPQRTNTGELFF. CDR3 bases: TGTGCCAGCAGCCCCCAGCGCACGAACACCGGGGAGCTGTTTTTT. The rearrangement links TRBV7-8 to TRBJ2-2; D gene ambiguous. The CDR3 is made up of 15 amino acids. Germline values: CDR1 SGHVS, CDR2 FQNEAQ. The ends were cut back, 5 bases at V and 0 bases at J, with 10 bases in the middle. The variable domain in full, with the rest retrieved from reference TRBV7-8 and TRBJ2-2, is GAGVSQSPRYKVAKRGQDVALRCDPISGHVSLFWYQQALGQGPEFLTYFQNEAQLDKSGLPSDRFFAERPEGSVSTLKIQRTQQEDSAVYLCASSPQRTNTGELFFGEGSRLTVL.

The J gene is TRBJ1-2, the V gene TRBV19; TRBD1 matches at 8 bases. The germline gives CDR1 LNHDA, CDR2 SQIVND (reference sequence). After removal of 7 bases from V and 8 bases from J, the junction contained 9 bases not matched to a gene. This CDR3 contains 13 residues. CDR3 coding DNA: TGTGCCAGTACTGACAGGGGATTAAAGGGCTACACCTTC. This gives the protein CASTDRGLKGYTF.

This clone has more than one count but fewer than ten. This rearrangement joins TRBV5-4 to TRBJ1-4, with 8 positions matching TRBD1. Germline CDR1 reads SGHNT; CDR2 reads YYREEE (reference sequence). The J segment lost 6 bases and the V segment lost 4 bases, leaving 8 bases of the junction unmatched. CDR3 length equals 15 residues. The CDR3 region has the DNA TGTGCCAGCAGCCGCCGGGCAGGGGGCGATGAAAAACTGTTTTTT. Its translation: CASSRRAGGDEKLFF.

The genes are TRBV28 and TRBJ2-7, with 7 bases identical to TRBD1. There are 15 residues in the CDR3. The J segment lost 1 base and the V segment lost 6 bases, leaving 9 bases of the junction unmatched. Germline CDR1 MDHEN, CDR2 SYDVKM. The CDR3 protein is CASSSGQVDSYEQYF. The CDR3 DNA reads TGTGCCAGCAGCTCCGGACAGGTTGATTCCTACGAGCAGTACTTC.

The genes are TRBV6-1 and TRBJ2-1, with TRBD2 matching over 13 bases. The germline gives CDR1 MNHNS, CDR2 SASEGT. This CDR3 region has 15 residues. After removal of 6 bases from V and 6 bases from J, the junction contained 5 bases not matched to a gene. The CDR3 nucleotides are TGTGCCAGCAGGGGACTAGCGGGGAGTACCAATGAGCAGTTCTTC. Translation: CASRGLAGSTNEQFF.

This clone was detected only a few times. DNA of the CDR3: TGTGCCAGCAGCCCCCCTCTGCGGGAGGGTTGGAATGAGCAGTTCTTC. Protein: CASSPPLREGWNEQFF. The chain links TRBV7-8 to TRBJ2-1; 9 bases align to TRBD2. CDR3 length: 16 amino acids. The V and J ends lost 5 bases and 7 bases, in that order; junction bases with no gene match: 12. CDR1 is SGHVS and CDR2 is FQNEAQ in the germline V gene.

This clone was observed once. The chain couples TRBV7-9 to TRBJ1-1, with D maybe TRBD1 (6 bases). This CDR3 is built from 14 residues. Looked up from germline, CDR1 is SEHNR and CDR2 is FQNEAQ (reference sequence). Trimming removed 6 bases from V and 1 base from J, with 12 bases in between. The CDR3 spells CASSFTGRNTEAFF. The CDR3 nucleotides read TGTGCCAGCAGTTTTACAGGGAGGAACACTGAAGCTTTCTTT.

This chain connects TRBV7-8 to TRBJ1-5; D is possibly TRBD1 (6 bases). From germline, CDR1 is SGHVS and CDR2 FQNEAQ. The V and J ends lost 2 bases and 0 bases respectively, with 11 bases between them. This CDR3 region has 16 residues. This CDR3 reads CASSLMGASSNQPQHF. In DNA, the CDR3 is TGTGCCAGCAGCTTAATGGGGGCTTCTAGCAATCAGCCCCAGCATTTT.